This TCR beta chain derives from a study of T cell repertoires in cytomegalovirus infection. About the study: Matching HLA type and CMV infection were both indicated by public TCR beta signatures. Study-wide points: HLA-C-restricted CMV clonotypes gave the most frequent clonotype in two of eight donors. Cumulative frequency (of public TCR beta family members) identified carriers of CMV plus the relevant HLA.

In its sample, this clonotype was seen many times. Its target is not known. TCRdb reprocessed the reads via MiXCR and lists one record per CDR3 protein. The sample lists a few hundred thousand distinct CDR3 sequences; 9.1% were seen once. The V end was cut by 1 base, the J end by 5 bases, with 8 bases between. The germline gives CDR1 SGHTA, CDR2 FQGNSA. The CDR3 totals 14 residues. The chain links TRBV7-2 to TRBJ2-2, with TRBD2 as a possible D gene (6 bases). Sequencing was performed on PBMCs. This TCR was sampled from a human donor in good health (CMV status not recorded). Some clones in this sample may be carry-over from other donors' samples. DNA for the CDR3: TGTGCCAGCAGCTTAGAGACTAGAACCGGGGAGCTGTTTTTT. This sequence encodes CASSLETRTGELFF.